Listed below are T cell receptor beta chains from one sample, sequenced in a study of T cells in Graves' hyperthyroidism and ophthalmopathy. TCRdb independently ran MiXCR on the multiplex PCR reads; one entry per CDR3 protein. The sample has 500,000 to 800,000 distinct CDR3 sequences, 45% seen once. What was sequenced was peripheral blood or thyroid tissue (not recorded which). The receptors were gathered from an adult man with Graves' disease, either hyperthyroidism or ophthalmopathy (not recorded which). Both conserved end residues are part of each CDR3. Each record gives: CDR3 protein, CDR3 DNA, D gene, J gene, clone size, V gene. D genes are given only for firm matches. Clone size is not always given. Where it is, it says once, few, many or a class for expanded clones.

CASSDSARGLRYGYTF,TGTGCCAGCAGTGATTCGGCCAGGGGGCTCCGATATGGCTACACCTTC,TRBD1,TRBJ1-2,many,TRBV2
CSAREGRFYGYTF,TGCAGTGCTAGGGAGGGCAGGTTCTATGGCTACACCTTC,NA,TRBJ1-2,once,TRBV20-1
CATSKLAGELYEQYF,TGTGCCACCAGCAAATTAGCGGGGGAACTCTACGAGCAGTACTTC,TRBD2,TRBJ2-7,many,TRBV15
CASSSQSLQGLGGNTIYF,TGTGCCAGCAGCTCACAGTCCTTACAGGGGTTAGGAGGAAACACCATATATTTT,TRBD1,TRBJ1-3,NA,TRBV5-6
CASSWTGGQNTGELFF,TGCGCCAGCAGCTGGACGGGGGGCCAGAACACCGGGGAGCTGTTTTTT,NA,TRBJ2-2,NA,TRBV5-1
CSVTGTGGDQPQHF,TGCAGCGTGACCGGGACAGGGGGCGATCAGCCCCAGCATTTT,TRBD1,TRBJ1-5,many,TRBV29-1
CASSLRQQQETQYF,TGTGCCAGCAGCTTGAGACAGCAACAAGAGACCCAGTACTTC,NA,TRBJ2-5,once,TRBV7-6
CASSPPGANQPQHF,TGTGCCAGCAGTCCTCCAGGGGCCAATCAGCCCCAGCATTTT,NA,TRBJ1-5,few,TRBV11-2
CAIRESLFRWSGDEKLFF,TGTGCCATCAGAGAGTCGTTATTCAGATGGTCAGGGGATGAAAAACTGTTTTTT,NA,TRBJ1-4,NA,TRBV10-3
CASSLAAGSNEKLFF,TGTGCCAGCAGCTTAGCGGCGGGGTCTAATGAAAAACTGTTTTTT,NA,TRBJ1-4,NA,TRBV7-8
CASSMGDGDTEAFF,TGCGCCAGCAGCATGGGAGACGGGGACACTGAAGCTTTCTTT,NA,TRBJ1-1,few,TRBV5-1
CASSRGSNTIYF,TGTGCCAGCAGCAGGGGCTCGAACACCATATATTTT,NA,TRBJ1-3,NA,TRBV9
CASSLTENQPQHF,TGTGCCAGCAGTTTAACCGAGAATCAGCCCCAGCATTTT,NA,TRBJ1-5,many,TRBV12-3/TRBV12-4
CASSQGQGYGYTF,TGTGCCAGCAGCCAGGGACAGGGCTATGGCTACACCTTC,TRBD1,TRBJ1-2,many,TRBV6-6
CASSLEGQGAANTGELFF,TGTGCTAGCAGCTTAGAAGGACAGGGGGCCGCGAACACCGGGGAGCTGTTTTTT,TRBD1,TRBJ2-2,few,TRBV7-7
CASSPLRDYEQYF,TGTGCCAGCAGCCCCCTCCGGGACTACGAGCAGTACTTC,NA,TRBJ2-7,NA,TRBV7-2
CASSPRLAGINYEQYF,TGTGCCAGCTCACCACGGCTAGCGGGCATAAACTACGAGCAGTACTTC,TRBD2,TRBJ2-7,NA,TRBV7-9
CAISESGRATNEKLFF,TGTGCCATCAGTGAGTCGGGGAGAGCAACTAATGAAAAACTGTTTTTT,NA,TRBJ1-4,NA,TRBV10-3
CASSWGDSSYEQYF,TGCGCCAGCAGCTGGGGGGACTCGTCCTACGAGCAGTACTTC,NA,TRBJ2-7,few,TRBV11-2
CASSPDRANTEAFF,TGTGCCAGCAGCCCAGACAGGGCGAACACTGAAGCTTTCTTT,TRBD1,TRBJ1-1,many,TRBV9
CSAEPGVGETQYF,TGCAGCGCTGAACCGGGGGTGGGAGAGACCCAGTACTTC,NA,TRBJ2-5,NA,TRBV29-1
CSASGLAGHYEQYF,TGCAGTGCCTCGGGACTAGCGGGACACTACGAGCAGTACTTC,TRBD2,TRBJ2-7,NA,TRBV20-1
CASSLAAGYNTEAFF,TGTGCCAGCAGCTTAGCGGCCGGCTACAACACTGAAGCTTTCTTT,NA,TRBJ1-1,NA,TRBV13
CASSGQGDSGELFF,TGTGCCAGCAGTGGACAGGGTGACAGCGGGGAGCTGTTTTTT,TRBD1,TRBJ2-2,many,TRBV2
CASGPGSGANVLTF,TGTGCCAGTGGACCAGGTTCTGGGGCCAACGTCCTGACTTTC,NA,TRBJ2-6,many,TRBV19